Each of the 22 T cell receptor beta chains below was sequenced from the same sample in a study of beta chain features in type 1 diabetes. General observations from the study: Among patients with Type 1 diabetes, TCRB CDR3s were moderately but significantly shorter in every one of the four CD4+ subsets.

These TCRs are of unknown antigen specificity. The sequenced template was cDNA made from the entire isolated RNA. TCRdb's copy holds only in-frame clones and misses some; the assay was immunoSEQ multiplex PCR. The top ten clones hold just under 0.04% of a sample with 500,000 to 850,000 clones, 11% to 15% of them seen once. The sequenced material came from naive CD4+ T cells from blood. Source of these receptors: a young man with type 1 diabetes.

This clone has just one count. Different DNA sequences within this sample yield the same CDR3. This chain uses TRBV7-2 with TRBJ2-3; 10 bases fit TRBD2. V lost 3 bases, J lost 6 bases, and 3 bases stayed unmatched. Per the germline V gene, CDR1 is SGHTA and CDR2 is FQGNSA. This CDR3 region has 14 residues. DNA of the CDR3: TGTGCCAGCAGCTTCAGCGGGGGGGCCGATACGCAGTATTTT. Residues: CASSFSGGADTQYF.

The rearrangement uses TRBV4-3 and TRBJ2-3; a possible D gene is TRBD2 (6 bases). V shed 3 bases and J shed 5 bases, with 12 bases lying between them. CDR3 size: 14 residues. Germline CDR1 and CDR2: LGHNA and YSLEER. The CDR3 region is CASSQTGAGDTQYF. The CDR3, as DNA: TGCGCCAGCAGCCAGACCGGAGCGGGAGATACGCAGTATTTT.

This clone showed up just a few times. The chain employs TRBV7-9 and TRBJ2-7; D uncertain. CDR1 SEHNR and CDR2 FQNEAQ come from the germline V gene (reference sequence). Trimming cost V 2 bases and J 2 bases, with 10 bases left between them. The CDR3 runs to 14 residues. CDR3: CASSLTGSAYEQYF. The CDR3 DNA sequence: TGTGCCAGCAGCTTAACGGGCAGTGCCTACGAGCAGTACTTC.

The V and J genes are TRBV7-9 and TRBJ1-2; D possibly corresponds to TRBD1 (6 bases). The CDR3 contains 13 residues. Trimming removed 4 bases at V and 6 bases at J, with 12 bases between. Germline CDR1 reads SEHNR; CDR2 reads FQNEAQ (reference sequence). The CDR3 protein is CASSSTGSHGYTF. CDR3 nucleotides: TGTGCCAGCAGCTCTACAGGGTCCCATGGCTACACCTTC. Together with reference TRBV7-9 and TRBJ1-2, the CDR3 gives the full variable domain: DTGVSQNPRHKITKRGQNVTFRCDPISEHNRLYWYRQTLGQGPEFLTYFQNEAQLEKSRLLSDRFSAERPKGSFSTLEIQRTEQGDSAMYLCASSSTGSHGYTFGSGTRLTVV.

The chain employs TRBV30 and TRBJ2-3; D is unresolved. Germline lookup yields CDR1 GTSNPN and CDR2 SVGIG (reference sequence). The CDR3 is 15 residues long. Trimming left V 0 bases short and J 0 bases short, with 10 bases between. The CDR3 is CAWSVGPGSTDTQYF. CDR3 DNA: TGTGCCTGGAGTGTAGGGCCGGGTAGCACAGATACGCAGTATTTT.

This clone was detected a few times. The CDR3: CSVVAGVHGYTF. The CDR3 DNA reads as TGCAGCGTTGTGGCGGGGGTCCATGGCTACACCTTC. The chain has TRBV29-1 and TRBJ1-2; D perhaps matches TRBD1 (5 bases). The CDR3 is made up of 12 amino acids. V lost 4 bases and J 6 bases, leaving 12 bases between the germline ends. CDR1 and CDR2 from the germline V gene are SQVTM and ANQGSEA.

The gene calls are TRBV4-2 and TRBJ2-4, with D possibly TRBD2 on 6 matching bases. The length of the CDR3 is 16 residues. Germline V lookup: CDR1 LGHNA, CDR2 YNFKEQ. Trimming left V 0 bases short and J 0 bases short, with 9 bases between. The CDR3 DNA reads as TGTGCCAGCAGCCAAGATCGGGAGCGAGCCAAAAACATTCAGTACTTC. Its protein product is CASSQDRERAKNIQYF.

V and J are TRBV7-8 and TRBJ1-1; D may be TRBD1 (5 bases). The germline V gene encodes CDR1 SGHVS and CDR2 FQNEAQ. The CDR3 is 11 residues long. Trimming shortened V by 4 bases and J by 10 bases, and 10 bases separated the two germline ends. The CDR3 here is CASSSGQGAFF. The CDR3 DNA is TGTGCCAGCAGCTCCGGACAAGGAGCTTTCTTT.

The V gene is TRBV7-9, the J gene TRBJ2-1, with 8 nucleotides matching TRBD1. J was trimmed by 3 bases and V by 5 bases; bases with no gene match: 9. CDR1 is SEHNR, CDR2 FQNEAQ, per germline (reference sequence). CDR3 length: 16 amino acids. The CDR3 region is CASSRDRQRVYNEQFF. CDR3 sequence (DNA): TGTGCCAGCAGCCGGGACAGGCAAAGGGTCTACAATGAGCAGTTCTTC.

The chain recombines TRBV4-2 with TRBJ2-1; 14 bases fit TRBD2. Germline V gene data show CDR1 as LGHNA and CDR2 as YNFKEQ. This CDR3 contains 16 residues. V dropped 4 bases and J dropped 7; count of bases not matched to a gene: 6. CDR3 sequence (DNA): TGTGCCAGCAGCCCATGGACTAGCGGGAGGTCAAATGAGCAGTTCTTC. Protein: CASSPWTSGRSNEQFF.

There are a few counts of this clone. J is TRBJ1-1 and V is TRBV29-1; maybe TRBD1 (6 bases). The CDR3 runs 13 residues. V was shortened by 6 bases and J by 6 bases, with 17 bases between the two germline ends. The germline V gene encodes CDR1 SQVTM and CDR2 ANQGSEA. The CDR3, as DNA: TGCAGCGTCCGAGGGGGGAGTGGGCCTGAAGCTTTCTTT. Protein product: CSVRGGSGPEAFF.

In its sample, this clone was seen a few times. The CDR3 DNA reads TGTGCCAGCAGCCCGTCGTTCGGGGAGCAGTACTTC. It encodes CASSPSFGEQYF. The rearrangement joins TRBV7-2 to TRBJ2-7; D not resolved. Trimming took 5 bases from V and 7 from J, leaving 12 bases between them. Germline V CDR1 and CDR2: SGHTA, FQGNSA. The CDR3 has 12 residues.

This clone was seen a handful of times. This chain uses TRBV13 with TRBJ1-4; D gene uncertain. CDR1 and CDR2 from the germline V gene are PRHDT and FYEKMQ (reference sequence). CDR3 size: 15 residues. Trimming removed 5 bases from V and 7 bases from J, with 17 bases in between. The CDR3 loop is CASSLNGESSEKLFF. The DNA of the CDR3 is TGTGCCAGCAGCCTCAACGGAGAAAGTTCTGAAAAACTGTTTTTT.

This clone turned up a few times. V is TRBV30 and J is TRBJ2-5; D is perhaps TRBD2 (5 bases). Per the germline V gene, CDR1 is GTSNPN and CDR2 is SVGIG (reference sequence). This CDR3 region has 17 residues. V lost 3 bases and J 2 bases, leaving 22 bases between the germline ends. CDR3 nucleotide sequence: TGTGCCTGGAGCCTCTCCGGCGGGTTCGCTTATCAAGAGACCCAGTACTTC. This gives the protein CAWSLSGGFAYQETQYF. Full variable domain (rest looked up from reference TRBV30 and TRBJ2-5): SQTIHQWPATLVQPVGSPLSLECTVEGTSNPNLYWYRQAAGRGLQLLFYSVGIGQISSEVPQNLSASRPQDRQFILSSKKLLLSDSGFYLCAWSLSGGFAYQETQYFGPGTRLLVL.

The chain couples TRBV9 to TRBJ2-5; TRBD2 agrees at 8 bases. This CDR3 has 16 amino acids. Germline assignment: CDR1 SGDLS and CDR2 YYNGEE. The trim removed 2 bases at V and 1 base at J, leaving 7 bases unmatched. The CDR3 DNA reads TGTGCCAGCAGCGTGGCGGGCGGGGGGTCCCAAGAGACCCAGTACTTC. This codes for CASSVAGGGSQETQYF.

The V gene is TRBV7-2, the J gene TRBJ1-6, with a tentative D call TRBD1 (5 bases). Trimming removed 5 bases from V and 7 bases from J, with 15 bases in between. There are 15 residues in the CDR3. Per germline, CDR1 SGHTA and CDR2 FQGNSA. In DNA form, the CDR3 reads TGTGCCAGCAGCCGTATGACAGCGCCCAATTCACCCCTCCACTTT. It yields the protein CASSRMTAPNSPLHF.

This chain uses TRBV29-1 with TRBJ2-7; D gene uncertain. Germline assignment: CDR1 SQVTM and CDR2 ANQGSEA. The length of the CDR3 is 11 residues. With 3 bases removed from V and 0 bases from J, the gap between germline ends came to 3 bases. The CDR3 DNA follows: TGCAGCGTTGAGGTCTCCTACGAGCAGTACTTC. Its protein product is CSVEVSYEQYF.

In its sample, this clone was seen a few times. This CDR3 is CASSPWDSGANVLTF. CDR3 DNA: TGTGCCAGCAGCCCCTGGGACTCTGGGGCCAACGTCCTGACTTTC. The chain is built from TRBV7-3 and TRBJ2-6; D gene ambiguous. This CDR3 has 15 residues. Trimming stripped 5 bases from V and 0 bases from J, with 8 bases between. Germline V CDR1 and CDR2: SGHTA, FQGTGA.

This clone was found a few times. The chain links TRBV18 to TRBJ1-1, with D unresolved. The germline V gene encodes CDR1 KGHSH and CDR2 LQKENI. V lost 2 bases to trimming and J lost 5 bases, with 18 bases between them. This CDR3 is built from 16 residues. This chain's CDR3 is CASSPRVVGDRTEAFF. CDR3 nucleotide sequence: TGTGCCAGCTCACCAAGGGTAGTTGGGGATCGAACTGAAGCTTTCTTT. Looking up the rest from reference TRBV18 and TRBJ1-1 gives the full variable domain: NAGVMQNPRHLVRRRGQEARLRCSPMKGHSHVYWYRQLPEEGLKFMVYLQKENIIDESGMPKERFSAEFPKEGPSILRIQQVVRGDSAAYFCASSPRVVGDRTEAFFGQGTRLTVV.

The V and J genes are TRBV29-1 and TRBJ2-2; the D gene could be TRBD1 or TRBD2 (5 bases each). CDR1 SQVTM and CDR2 ANQGSEA come from the germline V gene. Trimming shortened V by 6 bases and J by 4 bases, and 18 bases separated the two germline ends. The CDR3 is 15 residues long. The CDR3, as DNA: TGCAGCGTACTCCTCGGGACCCCGGGCACCGGGGAGCTGTTTTTT. Translating it yields CSVLLGTPGTGELFF.

The CDR3 region has the DNA TGTGCCAGCAGGAGGTCTCAAGAGACCCAGTACTTC. This sequence encodes CASRRSQETQYF. The chain uses TRBV2 and TRBJ2-5; D is unresolved. This CDR3 has 12 amino acids. Germline V gives CDR1 SNHLY, CDR2 FYNNEI. Between the trimmed V and J ends, which lost 6 bases and 2 bases, there was a span of 7 bases.

CDR3: CASSRSDSSGNTIYF. The CDR3 nucleotides are TGCGCCAGCAGCCGATCTGACAGCTCTGGAAACACCATATATTTT. The genes are TRBV5-1 and TRBJ1-3; the D gene is possibly TRBD1 (5 bases). Trimming cost V 4 bases and J 0 bases, with 11 bases left between them. The CDR3 is made up of 15 amino acids. Germline CDR1 is SGHRS and CDR2 is YFSETQ.